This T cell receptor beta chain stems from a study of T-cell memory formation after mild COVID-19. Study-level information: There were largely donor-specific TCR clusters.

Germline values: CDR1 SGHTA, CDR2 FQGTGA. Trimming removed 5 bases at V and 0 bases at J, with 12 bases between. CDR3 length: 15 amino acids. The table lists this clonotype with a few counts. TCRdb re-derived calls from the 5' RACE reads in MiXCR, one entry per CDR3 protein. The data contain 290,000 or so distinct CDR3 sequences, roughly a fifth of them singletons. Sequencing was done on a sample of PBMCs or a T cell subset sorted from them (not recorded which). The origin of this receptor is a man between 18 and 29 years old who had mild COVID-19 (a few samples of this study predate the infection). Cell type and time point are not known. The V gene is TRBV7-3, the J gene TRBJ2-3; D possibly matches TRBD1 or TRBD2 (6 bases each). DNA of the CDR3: TGTGCCAGCAGCCCGGGGGCTTCTAGCACAGATACGCAGTATTTT. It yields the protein CASSPGASSTDTQYF. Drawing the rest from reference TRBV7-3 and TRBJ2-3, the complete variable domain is GAGVSQTPSNKVTEKGKYVELRCDPISGHTALYWYRQSLGQGPEFLIYFQGTGAADDSGLPNDRFFAVRPEGSVSTLKIQRTERGDSAVYLCASSPGASSTDTQYFGPGTRLTVL.